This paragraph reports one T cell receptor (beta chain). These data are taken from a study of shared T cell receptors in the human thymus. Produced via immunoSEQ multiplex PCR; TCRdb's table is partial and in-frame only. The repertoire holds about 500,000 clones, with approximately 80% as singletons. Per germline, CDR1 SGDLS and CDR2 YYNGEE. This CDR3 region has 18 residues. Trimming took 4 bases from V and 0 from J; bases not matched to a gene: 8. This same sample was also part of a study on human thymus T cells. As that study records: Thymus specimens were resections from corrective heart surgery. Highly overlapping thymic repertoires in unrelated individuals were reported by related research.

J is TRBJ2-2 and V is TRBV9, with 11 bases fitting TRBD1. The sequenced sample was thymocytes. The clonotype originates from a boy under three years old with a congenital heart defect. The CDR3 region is CASSSRTGGFPNTGELFF. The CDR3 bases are TGTGCCAGCAGCTCCCGGACAGGGGGCTTTCCGAACACCGGGGAGCTGTTTTTT.